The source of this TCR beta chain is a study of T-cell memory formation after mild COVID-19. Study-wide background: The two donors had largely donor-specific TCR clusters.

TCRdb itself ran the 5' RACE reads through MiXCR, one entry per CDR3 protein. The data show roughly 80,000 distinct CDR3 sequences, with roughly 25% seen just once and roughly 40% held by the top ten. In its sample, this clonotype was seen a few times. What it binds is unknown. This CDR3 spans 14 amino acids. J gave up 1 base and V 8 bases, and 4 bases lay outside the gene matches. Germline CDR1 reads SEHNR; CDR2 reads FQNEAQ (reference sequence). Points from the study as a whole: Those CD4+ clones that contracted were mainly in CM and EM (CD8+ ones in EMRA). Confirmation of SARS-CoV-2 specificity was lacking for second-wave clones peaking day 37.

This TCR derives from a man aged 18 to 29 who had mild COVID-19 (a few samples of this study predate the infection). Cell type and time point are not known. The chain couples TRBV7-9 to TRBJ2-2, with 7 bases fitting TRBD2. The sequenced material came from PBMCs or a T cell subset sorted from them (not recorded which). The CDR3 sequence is CASVPGGNTGELFF. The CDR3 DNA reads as TGTGCCAGCGTCCCGGGAGGGAACACCGGGGAGCTGTTTTTT.